A selection of T cell receptor beta chains follows, all from one sample in a study of response to subunit inactivated influenza vaccine. In TCRdb, the RT-PCR reads were re-called with MiXCR into one record per CDR3 protein. The table has 500,000 to 600,000 distinct CDR3 sequences, 14% seen once. This specimen was PBMCs from blood, taken 11 to 12 days after vaccination. All receptors come from a man aged 50 to 60 who received an inactivated influenza vaccine. Each CDR3 is given with its conserved first and last residue. The order of the fields is CDR3 protein, J gene, V gene, CDR3 length.

CDR3aa: CASSLGGRENTEAFF
j_gene: TRBJ1-1
v_gene: TRBV7-8
len: 15

CDR3aa: CASSLLGGQGDTEAFF
j_gene: TRBJ1-1
v_gene: TRBV5-6
len: 16

CDR3aa: CASSSYRGNNEQFF
j_gene: TRBJ2-1
v_gene: TRBV7-9
len: 14

CDR3aa: CASSQGGWYQETQYF
j_gene: TRBJ2-5
v_gene: TRBV14
len: 15

CDR3aa: CASLGMGNTGELFF
j_gene: TRBJ2-2
v_gene: TRBV7-9
len: 14

CDR3aa: CASSLGQGEGPQHF
j_gene: TRBJ1-5
v_gene: TRBV5-1
len: 14

CDR3aa: CSAANRARYTGELFF
j_gene: TRBJ2-2
v_gene: TRBV20-1
len: 15

CDR3aa: CSVAGGINYGYTF
j_gene: TRBJ1-2
v_gene: TRBV29-1
len: 13

CDR3aa: CASSTIRGRQNTYEQYF
j_gene: TRBJ2-7
v_gene: TRBV11-2
len: 17

CDR3aa: CASSLEFLGLAGFPTYEQYF
j_gene: TRBJ2-7
v_gene: TRBV11-2
len: 20

CDR3aa: CSASSGGSNQPQHF
j_gene: TRBJ1-5
v_gene: TRBV20-1
len: 14

CDR3aa: CASSLGYRRETQYF
j_gene: TRBJ2-5
v_gene: TRBV13
len: 14

CDR3aa: CASSFTTGGFQPQHF
j_gene: TRBJ1-5
v_gene: TRBV12-3/TRBV12-4
len: 15

CDR3aa: CASSFQLSLHSPLHF
j_gene: TRBJ1-6
v_gene: TRBV7-2
len: 15

CDR3aa: CASSAPGLAGGGEQFF
j_gene: TRBJ2-1
v_gene: TRBV6-1
len: 16

CDR3aa: CASSLVAGANYEQYF
j_gene: TRBJ2-7
v_gene: TRBV7-2
len: 15

CDR3aa: CASKIRDSYYNEQFF
j_gene: TRBJ2-1
v_gene: TRBV19
len: 15

CDR3aa: CASSRGPPYEQYF
j_gene: TRBJ2-7
v_gene: TRBV19
len: 13

CDR3aa: CASSLALRQGHNQPQHF
j_gene: TRBJ1-5
v_gene: TRBV7-6
len: 17

CDR3aa: CASSQGMDEQFF
j_gene: TRBJ2-1
v_gene: TRBV4-3
len: 12

CDR3aa: CASRIQGRDGYTF
j_gene: TRBJ1-2
v_gene: TRBV28
len: 13

CDR3aa: CASSPSSRLDGGETQYF
j_gene: TRBJ2-5
v_gene: TRBV7-8
len: 17

CDR3aa: CASSLGRSASRLADTQYF
j_gene: TRBJ2-3
v_gene: TRBV11-1
len: 18

CDR3aa: CASRSGQRVPSTDTQYF
j_gene: TRBJ2-3
v_gene: TRBV6-1
len: 17

CDR3aa: CASSPTTGWTYGYTF
j_gene: TRBJ1-2
v_gene: TRBV12-3/TRBV12-4
len: 15

CDR3aa: CASSYGLALTDTQYF
j_gene: TRBJ2-3
v_gene: TRBV6-5
len: 15

CDR3aa: CASSYRTSGVAFF
j_gene: TRBJ2-1
v_gene: TRBV7-2
len: 13

CDR3aa: CASNRDRPISSYEQYF
j_gene: TRBJ2-7
v_gene: TRBV2
len: 16

CDR3aa: CASRWTGSREQYF
j_gene: TRBJ2-7
v_gene: TRBV28
len: 13

CDR3aa: CASSPGSGPLNTIYF
j_gene: TRBJ1-3
v_gene: TRBV6-1
len: 15

CDR3aa: CASRISGYTF
j_gene: TRBJ1-2
v_gene: TRBV2
len: 10

CDR3aa: CASSLEVYNQPQHF
j_gene: TRBJ1-5
v_gene: TRBV7-2
len: 14

CDR3aa: CASSPWASGSTDTQYF
j_gene: TRBJ2-3
v_gene: TRBV4-2
len: 16

CDR3aa: CASSLGLLGHEQFF
j_gene: TRBJ2-1
v_gene: TRBV28
len: 14

CDR3aa: CASTRGYEQYF
j_gene: TRBJ2-7
v_gene: TRBV6-5
len: 11

CDR3aa: CASSFRDTNTGELFF
j_gene: TRBJ2-2
v_gene: TRBV5-6
len: 15

CDR3aa: CSARQSGGGYNEQFF
j_gene: TRBJ2-1
v_gene: TRBV20-1
len: 15

CDR3aa: CATSRDRGASEQYF
j_gene: TRBJ2-7
v_gene: TRBV15
len: 14

CDR3aa: CASRMPNTEAFF
j_gene: TRBJ1-1
v_gene: TRBV6-2/TRBV6-3
len: 12

CDR3aa: CASSYTQALYTEAFF
j_gene: TRBJ1-1
v_gene: TRBV6-5
len: 15

CDR3aa: CSAVSGSSDGEQFF
j_gene: TRBJ2-1
v_gene: TRBV20-1
len: 14

CDR3aa: CSASLGGSSSYEQYF
j_gene: TRBJ2-7
v_gene: TRBV20-1
len: 15

CDR3aa: CASRAGVGPVYGYTF
j_gene: TRBJ1-2
v_gene: TRBV5-1
len: 15

CDR3aa: CASSEALTGGRYEQYF
j_gene: TRBJ2-7
v_gene: TRBV2
len: 16

CDR3aa: CSAISTGQGLYEQYF
j_gene: TRBJ2-7
v_gene: TRBV20-1
len: 15

CDR3aa: CASSKGGGEGYYGYTF
j_gene: TRBJ1-2
v_gene: TRBV5-1
len: 16

CDR3aa: CASSQEIGMGQETQYF
j_gene: TRBJ2-5
v_gene: TRBV4-2
len: 16

CDR3aa: CASRTRAGDTQYF
j_gene: TRBJ2-3
v_gene: TRBV6-2/TRBV6-3
len: 13

CDR3aa: CASSRGQRAYEQYF
j_gene: TRBJ2-7
v_gene: TRBV5-1
len: 14

CDR3aa: CSARDALNVGYTF
j_gene: TRBJ1-2
v_gene: TRBV20-1
len: 13

CDR3aa: CASSYRTGGRTGELFF
j_gene: TRBJ2-2
v_gene: TRBV4-2
len: 16

CDR3aa: CASRKDRGGEKLFF
j_gene: TRBJ1-4
v_gene: TRBV7-2
len: 14

CDR3aa: CASTRGLAGLKSTDTQYF
j_gene: TRBJ2-3
v_gene: TRBV19
len: 18

CDR3aa: CASSRTAGTNEKLFF
j_gene: TRBJ1-4
v_gene: TRBV12-3/TRBV12-4
len: 15

CDR3aa: CASSLQGSHEQFF
j_gene: TRBJ2-1
v_gene: TRBV7-7
len: 13

CDR3aa: CASSLIGTGENIQYF
j_gene: TRBJ2-4
v_gene: TRBV28
len: 15